This T cell receptor (beta chain) originates from a study of spatial heterogeneity in lung cancer. Study-level information: Sequenced were any available follow-up PBMC samples, which had been obtained a median of roughly 23 months after resection.

TCRdb re-called the 5' RACE reads through MiXCR, storing one row per CDR3 protein. Of around 47,000 distinct CDR3 sequences listed, 6% to 8.5% are singletons. Time point: blood at routine non-recurrence follow-up after resection. Whole RNA, which was extracted from tumor, nontumor lung tissue or frozen PBMC, was sequenced without any cell sorting. CDR1 is SGHAT, CDR2 FQNNGV, per germline. V was clipped by 4 bases and J by 6 bases; unmatched bases: 12. CDR3 length equals 15 residues. Findings and caveats of the study: In blood, ubiquitous expanded tumor TCRs appeared more at resection than follow-up.

This clonotype was observed at least ten times. Its target is unknown. The sequence was obtained from a female donor with early-stage non-small cell lung cancer. The sample consisted of PBMCs, taken at follow-up. The chain combines TRBV11-2 with TRBJ2-7; 7 bases are a match to TRBD1. The CDR3 protein is CASSSDRERHREQYF. CDR3 sequence (DNA): TGTGCCAGCAGCTCAGACAGGGAAAGGCATCGCGAGCAGTACTTC. The full variable domain, with the rest looked up from reference TRBV11-2 and TRBJ2-7, is EAGVAQSPRYKIIEKRQSVAFWCNPISGHATLYWYQQILGQGPKLLIQFQNNGVVDDSQLPKDRFSAERLKGVDSTLKIQPAKLEDSAVYLCASSSDRERHREQYFGPGTRLTVT.